These 10 T cell receptor beta chains originate from one sample sequenced in a study of T cell changes during pregnancy in multiple sclerosis. Repertoires were generated with immunoSEQ multiplex PCR, while TCRdb's copy carries only in-frame clones and drops some. The table has under 80,000 clones, approximately 94% seen once. Material: peripheral blood, obtained in the third trimester of pregnancy. The receptors originated from a female donor with multiple sclerosis, enrolled in a pregnancy study.

The genes are TRBV6-5 and TRBJ2-7; TRBD1 is a possible D gene (5 bases). Germline V gene data show CDR1 as MNHEY and CDR2 as SVGAGI. Trimming pared 2 bases from V and 0 bases from J, leaving 11 bases between. This CDR3 has 15 residues. CDR3 region: CASSYDRPRSYEQYF. The CDR3 bases are TGTGCCAGCAGTTACGACAGACCCCGCTCCTACGAGCAGTACTTC.

This chain connects TRBV9 to TRBJ2-1; 10 bases map to TRBD2. The CDR3 contains 15 residues. The junction had 6 bases not matched to a gene; V was cut back by 0 bases and J by 9 bases. Germline V CDR1 and CDR2: SGDLS, YYNGEE. CDR3: CASSVASSGGREQFF. The CDR3 DNA follows: TGTGCCAGCAGCGTAGCGTCTAGCGGGGGCCGTGAGCAGTTCTTC. The variable domain in full, with the rest retrieved from reference TRBV9 and TRBJ2-1, is DSGVTQTPKHLITATGQRVTLRCSPRSGDLSVYWYQQSLDQGLQFLIQYYNGEERAKGNILERFSAQQFPDLHSELNLSSLELGDSALYFCASSVASSGGREQFFGPGTRLTVL.

The chain uses TRBV6-1 and TRBJ1-6, with TRBD1 matching over 7 bases. The ends lost 6 bases at V and 4 bases at J; junction bases unmatched: 12. This CDR3 contains 17 residues. Looked up from germline, CDR1 is MNHNS and CDR2 is SASEGT. The CDR3 nucleotides read TGTGCCAGCAGCGAATTCCCTCCGGGACAGTATAATTCACCCCTCCACTTT. This translates into CASSEFPPGQYNSPLHF.

This chain uses TRBV15 with TRBJ2-1; 9 bases align to TRBD1. This CDR3 has 16 residues. Trimming cost V 2 bases and J 2 bases; bases outside gene matches: 4. Per germline, CDR1 LNHNV and CDR2 YYDKDF (reference sequence). The CDR3 bases are TGTGCCACCAGCAGATCGTGGACAGGGGCCTACAATGAGCAGTTCTTC. Translation: CATSRSWTGAYNEQFF. The whole variable domain, filled in from reference TRBV15 and TRBJ2-1, reads DAMVIQNPRYQVTQFGKPVTLSCSQTLNHNVMYWYQQKSSQAPKLLFHYYDKDFNNEADTPDNFQSRRPNTSFCFLDIRSPGLGDTAMYLCATSRSWTGAYNEQFFGPGTRLTVL.

J is TRBJ1-1 and V is TRBV6-1, with 7 bases aligning to TRBD1. Germline V CDR1 and CDR2: MNHNS, SASEGT. The CDR3 is 14 residues long. Trimming took 4 bases from V and 6 from J; bases not matched to a gene: 8. CDR3 residues: CASSVDRTMAEAFF. In DNA, the CDR3 is TGTGCCAGCAGTGTGGACAGGACCATGGCTGAAGCTTTCTTT.

The chain joins TRBV4-2 to TRBJ2-4; 11 bases fit TRBD1. V lost 5 bases and J lost 8; bases outside the gene matches: 11. The CDR3 runs to 16 residues. From germline, CDR1 is LGHNA and CDR2 YNFKEQ. Here the CDR3 reads CASSARDRGNRDIQYF. Here the CDR3 DNA reads TGTGCCAGCAGCGCCCGGGACAGGGGGAATAGGGACATTCAGTACTTC.

The chain combines TRBV30 with TRBJ1-2, with TRBD1 matching 7 bases. V shed 8 bases, J shed 7 bases, and the junction held 13 bases outside the gene matches. Germline lookup yields CDR1 GTSNPN and CDR2 SVGIG (reference sequence). CDR3 length equals 13 residues. As DNA, the CDR3 is TGTGCCGGTTATCTACAGGGGTTTCCTGGCTACACCTTC. This codes for CAGYLQGFPGYTF.

This clone has more than one count but fewer than ten. The gene calls are TRBV6-6 and TRBJ2-1, with TRBD2 identical over 8 bases. V gave up 8 bases and J gave up 6 bases; unmatched junction bases: 15. Germline CDR1 and CDR2: MNHNY and SVGAGI (reference sequence). The CDR3 runs 16 residues. CDR3: CASFPTRAGGGNEQFF. The DNA of the CDR3 is TGTGCCAGCTTCCCTACCCGCGCGGGGGGAGGCAATGAGCAGTTCTTC.

This rearrangement joins TRBV7-6 to TRBJ1-6, with TRBD1 matching 8 bases. CDR3 size: 14 residues. V dropped 5 bases and J dropped 6; count of bases not matched to a gene: 3. CDR1 and CDR2 (germline): SGHVS, FNYEAQ. The DNA for the CDR3 is TGTGCCAGCAGCACCGGACAGGGTAATTCACCCCTCCACTTT. Translated, it gives CASSTGQGNSPLHF.

J is TRBJ2-7 and V is TRBV9; 8 positions agree with TRBD1. This CDR3 is built from 14 residues. From germline, CDR1 is SGDLS and CDR2 YYNGEE. Trimming cost V 2 bases and J 2 bases; bases outside gene matches: 3. The CDR3 loop reads CASSVQGAPYEQYF. CDR3 bases: TGTGCCAGCAGCGTGCAGGGGGCCCCCTACGAGCAGTACTTC.